Presented here are 19 T cell receptor beta chains from one specimen sequenced in a study of T cells in localized non-small cell lung cancer. Sequencing was performed with immunoSEQ multiplex PCR; in TCRdb, only in-frame clones are kept and a portion is missing. The table lists tens of thousands of clones, roughly nine tenths of them singletons. The sequenced sample was peripheral blood, obtained before any cancer treatment. The receptors were sampled from a female donor over 55 with stage I lung adenocarcinoma.

The V call is TRBV10-3, the J call TRBJ1-2; D gene unclear. V lost 7 bases and J 5 bases, leaving 11 bases between the germline ends. This CDR3 comprises 12 residues. Germline V gene sequence: CDR1 ENHRY, CDR2 SYGVKD. CDR3 nucleotide sequence: TGTGCCATCACCGGCGGTGGGTATGGCTACACCTTC. Translation: CAITGGGYGYTF.

As for this clone: A read error may account for a junction end that differs from germline. The chain carries TRBV27 and TRBJ2-2; D perhaps matches TRBD2 (6 bases). CDR1 is MNHEY, CDR2 SMNVEV, per germline (reference sequence). This CDR3 comprises 15 residues. CDR3 DNA sequence: TGTGCCAGCAGTTGGACTACAATGAACTCCGGGGAGCTGTTTTTT. It is translated as CASSWTTMNSGELFF.

This chain uses TRBV29-1 with TRBJ1-2, with 10 bases lining up with TRBD1. This CDR3 spans 14 amino acids. The trim removed 6 bases at V and 4 bases at J, leaving 8 bases unmatched. In germline, CDR1 is SQVTM, CDR2 ANQGSEA. The CDR3 DNA reads as TGCAGCGTGAAACCCGGGACAGGGGTCTATGGCTACACCTTC. It codes for CSVKPGTGVYGYTF.

In this sample, this clone turned up once. The chain links TRBV5-4 to TRBJ2-5, with D hard to call. The V gene lost 3 bases and the J gene lost 2 bases, with 14 bases spanning the gap. The CDR3 contains 15 residues. Germline-derived CDR1 and CDR2 are SGHNT and YYREEE (reference sequence). CDR3 protein: CASSSTAADQETQYF. The CDR3, as DNA: TGTGCCAGCAGCTCCACGGCGGCAGATCAAGAGACCCAGTACTTC.

V usage is TRBV6-4 and J usage is TRBJ2-1; D ambiguous. The CDR3 consists of 17 residues. Per germline, CDR1 MRHNA and CDR2 SNTAGT. V gave up 6 bases and J gave up 0 bases, with 18 bases separating them. The CDR3 DNA reads as TGTGCCAGCAGCGTACATGGCCCCCTGAGCTCCTACAATGAGCAGTTCTTC. Residues: CASSVHGPLSSYNEQFF.

The count of this clone is one. The rearrangement uses TRBV10-3 and TRBJ2-7, with D possibly TRBD1 on 6 matching bases. This CDR3 spans 14 amino acids. V lost 6 bases, J lost 6 bases, and 18 bases lay in between. Germline V gene data show CDR1 as ENHRY and CDR2 as SYGVKD. The CDR3 loop reads CAISEVQGFAEQYF. For the CDR3, the DNA is TGTGCCATCAGCGAGGTACAGGGTTTTGCCGAGCAGTACTTC.

The chain uses TRBV4-1 and TRBJ2-3; D possibly matches TRBD1 or TRBD2 (5 bases each). V was clipped by 4 bases and J by 1 base, with 12 bases between them. Looked up from germline, CDR1 is MGHRA and CDR2 is YSYEKL. The CDR3 covers 15 residues. The DNA for the CDR3 is TGCGCCAGCAGCCCGACCGGGACCCGCACAGATACGCAGTATTTT. Encoded protein: CASSPTGTRTDTQYF.

The V call is TRBV7-2, the J call TRBJ2-2; tentative D call: TRBD1 (5 bases). V lost 1 base, J lost 1 base, and 13 bases lay in between. The CDR3 has 17 amino acids. The germline V gene has CDR1 SGHTA and CDR2 FQGNSA. The CDR3 loop is CASSLGAGQQNTGELFF. The CDR3 coding sequence is TGTGCCAGCAGCTTAGGGGCAGGACAACAGAACACCGGGGAGCTGTTTTTT.

The chain carries TRBV9 and TRBJ2-5; a weak D match, TRBD2 (6 bases). The V and J ends lost 0 bases and 0 bases respectively, with 12 bases between them. Per germline, CDR1 SGDLS and CDR2 YYNGEE. The length of the CDR3 is 16 residues. The chain's CDR3 is CASSVGTSWYQETQYF. The CDR3 bases are TGTGCCAGCAGCGTAGGAACTAGCTGGTACCAAGAGACCCAGTACTTC.

The chain carries TRBV7-3 and TRBJ2-1; TRBD2 might be the D (7 bases). Between the trimmed V and J ends, which lost 10 bases and 6 bases, there was a span of 19 bases. The CDR3 has 14 residues. Germline V lookup: CDR1 SGHTA, CDR2 FQGTGA. The CDR3 protein is CATPFRGASNEQFF. For the CDR3, the DNA is TGTGCCACCCCTTTTCGGGGGGCCTCCAATGAGCAGTTCTTC.

The chain recombines TRBV28 with TRBJ2-7; D is unclear. Deletions cut 6 bases from V and 3 bases from J, with 6 bases between. Germline CDR1 MDHEN, CDR2 SYDVKM. This CDR3 is built from 11 residues. The CDR3 sequence is CASSNLYEQYV. The DNA for the CDR3 is TGTGCCAGCAGCAACCTCTACGAGCAGTACGTC.

This sequence joins TRBV2 and TRBJ2-5, with D perhaps TRBD2 (7 bases). The CDR3 has 14 residues. Trimming stripped 8 bases from V and 2 bases from J, with 15 bases between. The germline gives CDR1 SNHLY, CDR2 FYNNEI. The CDR3 loop reads CASRGPAGQETQYF. The DNA of the CDR3 is TGTGCCAGCCGGGGGCCAGCGGGGCAAGAGACCCAGTACTTC.

J is TRBJ1-5 and V is TRBV7-8; 9 bases align to TRBD1. From germline, CDR1 is SGHVS and CDR2 FQNEAQ. CDR3 length: 15 amino acids. The V and J ends lost 1 base and 4 bases, in that order; junction bases with no gene match: 2. The CDR3 DNA is TGTGCCAGCAGCTTAGTGGACAGGGGTAATCAGCCCCAGCATTTT. This gives the protein CASSLVDRGNQPQHF.

The chain employs TRBV6-5 and TRBJ1-1; 8 bases are a match to TRBD1. Trimming at V came to 6 bases and at J to 1 base, leaving 7 bases not matched to a gene. The CDR3 extends over 15 amino acids. CDR1 MNHEY and CDR2 SVGAGI come from the germline V gene. The CDR3 spells CASSYIGTGNTEAFF. The CDR3 coding sequence is TGTGCCAGCAGCTATATCGGGACAGGGAACACTGAAGCTTTCTTT.

The chain combines TRBV14 with TRBJ2-3, with D perhaps TRBD1 (7 bases). CDR3 length: 17 amino acids. Trimming removed 1 base at V and 6 bases at J, with 20 bases between. Germline CDR1 is SGHDN and CDR2 is FVKESK. The chain's CDR3 is CASSQGVWRGPGDTQYF. CDR3 in DNA: TGTGCCAGCAGCCAAGGAGTGTGGAGGGGGCCAGGGGATACGCAGTATTTT.

Turning to this clone: The junction and the germline gene differ at one end; a read error may be behind it. Other DNA variants within this sample encode the same CDR3. J is TRBJ1-2 and V is TRBV5-1, with TRBD1 as a possible D gene (5 bases). The CDR3 loop spans 14 amino acids. Per the germline V gene, CDR1 is SGHRS and CDR2 is YFSETQ. This CDR3 reads CASSLDGDLDGYTF. CDR3 DNA: TGCGCCAGTAGCTTGGATGGGGACCTAGACGGCTACACCTTC. Full variable domain (rest looked up from reference TRBV5-1 and TRBJ1-2): KAGVTQTPRYLIKTRGQQVTLSCSPISGHRSVSWYQQTPGQGLQFLFEYFSETQRNKGNFPGRFSGRQFSNSRSEMNVSTLELGDSALYLCASSLDGDLDGYTFGSGTRLTVV.

The V and J genes are TRBV5-1 and TRBJ2-4, with D maybe TRBD1 (5 bases). The V end was cut by 5 bases, the J end by 4 bases, with 16 bases between. Looked up from germline, CDR1 is SGHRS and CDR2 is YFSETQ. This CDR3 has 15 residues. CDR3 in amino acids: CASRRVTGKKNIQYF. Here the CDR3 DNA reads TGCGCCAGCAGGCGAGTTACAGGAAAAAAAAACATTCAGTACTTC. The whole variable domain, remainder taken from reference TRBV5-1 and TRBJ2-4, is KAGVTQTPRYLIKTRGQQVTLSCSPISGHRSVSWYQQTPGQGLQFLFEYFSETQRNKGNFPGRFSGRQFSNSRSEMNVSTLELGDSALYLCASRRVTGKKNIQYFGAGTRLSVL.

The V and J genes are TRBV29-1 and TRBJ2-5; TRBD2 aligns across 10 bases. The CDR3 is made up of 14 amino acids. Unmatched junction bases numbered 8, after V lost 7 bases and J lost 3 bases. The V gene's germline CDR1 is SQVTM and CDR2 ANQGSEA. DNA of the CDR3: TGCAGCGGAGGGCTAGCGGGGGAGAAAGAGACCCAGTACTTC. Encoded protein: CSGGLAGEKETQYF.

The chain links TRBV7-9 to TRBJ1-2, with D hard to call. Trimming took off 1 base at V and 13 bases at J, with 13 bases between the two ends. CDR1 SEHNR and CDR2 FQNEAQ come from the germline V gene (reference sequence). The CDR3 loop spans 12 amino acids. CDR3 sequence reads: CASSLDREGGTF. CDR3 DNA sequence: TGTGCCAGCAGCTTAGATCGGGAAGGCGGCACCTTC.